The rows below give T cell receptor beta chains drawn from one sample of a study of CD8 T cells in Susac syndrome. TCRdb independently ran MiXCR on the immunoSEQ multiplex PCR reads; one entry per CDR3 protein. The table includes about 140,000 distinct CDR3 sequences, 94% detected once. Material for sequencing was CD8+ T cells from PBMCs. These receptor sequences come from a human donor in good health. CDR3s include the opening cysteine and the closing phenylalanine or tryptophan. Fields, in order: clone size, J gene, V gene, D gene, CDR3 protein, CDR3 DNA. A D gene is named only where the DNA matches it firmly. The size field is filled for only some rows; it gives once, few, many or a size class.

-	TRBJ1-5	TRBV4-2	-	CASSQDLLQISNQPQHF	TGTGCCAGCAGCCAAGACCTTTTACAGATTAGCAATCAGCCCCAGCATTTT
-	TRBJ1-1	TRBV19	TRBD1	CASSSGTGRTEAFF	TGTGCCAGTTCGTCCGGGACAGGACGCACTGAAGCTTTCTTT
once	TRBJ2-2	TRBV28	TRBD2	CASSLIQSTSSGELFF	TGTGCCAGCAGTCTTATCCAATCGACTAGCAGCGGGGAGCTGTTTTTT
-	TRBJ2-7	TRBV10-3	-	CAISGASYEQYF	TGTGCCATCAGTGGGGCCTCCTACGAGCAGTACTTC
-	TRBJ2-7	TRBV5-1	-	CASSDPDTYEQYF	TGCGCCAGCAGCGACCCCGACACATACGAGCAGTACTTC
once	TRBJ2-7	TRBV27	-	CASSYVGLSYEQYF	TGTGCCAGCAGTTACGTGGGACTTTCCTACGAGCAGTACTTC
-	TRBJ2-1	TRBV3-1	TRBD2	CASSQVFLGTSGLIEQFF	TGTGCCAGCAGCCAAGTTTTTTTGGGGACTAGCGGGCTGATTGAGCAGTTCTTC
-	TRBJ2-2	TRBV5-6	-	CASSLLGELFF	TGTGCCAGCAGCTTGCTTGGGGAGCTGTTTTTT
-	TRBJ2-7	TRBV7-9	-	CATHDTASEQYF	TGTGCCACCCACGATACGGCCTCCGAGCAGTACTTC
-	TRBJ1-4	TRBV14	-	CASSQEETTSLNEKLFF	TGTGCCAGCAGCCAAGAAGAGACGACGAGTCTTAATGAAAAACTGTTTTTT
-	TRBJ2-7	TRBV3-1	TRBD1	CASSPGQGKQYF	TGTGCCAGCAGCCCTGGACAGGGCAAGCAGTACTTC
-	TRBJ2-2	TRBV29-1	TRBD2	CSATGTSGGNTGELFF	TGCAGCGCTACTGGGACTAGCGGGGGGAACACCGGGGAGCTGTTTTTT
-	TRBJ2-1	TRBV20-1	-	CSDTSLNEQFF	TGCAGTGACACTAGCCTCAATGAGCAGTTCTTC
-	TRBJ2-1	TRBV27	-	CASSPPGAPGDEQFF	TGTGCCAGCAGCCCCCCGGGGGCGCCCGGAGATGAGCAGTTCTTC
-	TRBJ1-5	TRBV9	-	CASGDYSNQPQHF	TGTGCCAGCGGGGACTATAGCAATCAGCCCCAGCATTTT
-	TRBJ2-2	TRBV20-1	-	CSATGRLVAGELFF	TGCAGTGCTACAGGCCGCCTGGTTGCCGGGGAGCTGTTTTTT
-	TRBJ1-2	TRBV19	-	CASRKDGEGGYGYTF	TGTGCCAGTAGAAAGGACGGAGAAGGAGGCTATGGCTACACCTTC
-	TRBJ1-1	TRBV27	-	CASGTWGTEAFF	TGTGCCAGCGGGACCTGGGGCACTGAAGCTTTCTTT
-	TRBJ1-3	TRBV29-1	-	CSVEVLEGAGNTIYF	TGCAGCGTTGAGGTATTGGAGGGAGCTGGAAACACCATATATTTT
-	TRBJ2-7	TRBV30	TRBD1	CAWSVHWQGAYEQYF	TGTGCCTGGAGTGTACATTGGCAGGGGGCCTACGAGCAGTACTTC
-	TRBJ2-1	TRBV6-2/TRBV6-3	TRBD2	CASNIPPGLAFSEQFF	TGTGCCAGCAACATACCCCCGGGACTAGCTTTCTCTGAGCAGTTCTTC
-	TRBJ2-1	TRBV12-3/TRBV12-4	TRBD2	CASRPTSGSDYYNEQFF	TGTGCCAGCAGACCGACTAGCGGGAGTGACTACTACAATGAGCAGTTCTTC
-	TRBJ1-1	TRBV30	-	CAWSGVWETEAFF	TGTGCCTGGAGTGGGGTTTGGGAAACTGAAGCTTTCTTT
-	TRBJ2-4	TRBV7-9	-	CASSSYPTGSLAKNIQYF	TGTGCCAGCAGCTCGTACCCCACAGGGTCCTTAGCCAAAAACATTCAGTACTTC
-	TRBJ1-5	TRBV7-2	-	CASSRVRLGQPQHF	TGTGCCAGCAGCCGAGTTCGTTTGGGACAGCCCCAGCATTTT
-	TRBJ1-1	TRBV30	-	CAWSVGREAFF	TGTGCCTGGAGTGTCGGGAGGGAAGCTTTCTTT
-	TRBJ2-2	TRBV20-1	-	CSASPDGSNTGELFF	TGCAGTGCTAGCCCGGACGGCTCGAACACCGGGGAGCTGTTTTTT
few	TRBJ2-7	TRBV7-8	-	CASSHIPYEQYF	TGTGCCAGCAGCCACATTCCATACGAGCAGTACTTC
-	TRBJ2-1	TRBV4-2	-	CASSQYPGDDEQFF	TGTGCCAGCAGCCAATATCCAGGGGACGATGAGCAGTTCTTC
once	TRBJ2-7	TRBV11-2	TRBD1	CASSSNRGPYEQYF	TGTGCCAGCAGCTCTAACAGGGGCCCCTACGAGCAGTACTTC
once	TRBJ2-2	TRBV3-1	-	CASSPSGELFF	TGTGCCAGCAGCCCCAGCGGGGAGCTGTTTTTT
-	TRBJ2-7	TRBV2	TRBD2	CANGLVPLEQYF	TGTGCCAACGGACTAGTTCCTCTCGAGCAGTACTTC
-	TRBJ2-7	TRBV21-1	-	CASSKHGGAYEQYF	TGTGCCAGCAGCAAACACGGGGGGGCCTACGAGCAGTACTTC
-	TRBJ2-7	TRBV5-1	-	CASSLEGVYEQYF	TGCGCCAGCAGCTTGGAAGGCGTCTACGAGCAGTACTTC
-	TRBJ2-5	TRBV20-1	TRBD2	CSARNGAGGSEETQYF	TGCAGTGCTCGAAATGGGGCGGGAGGTTCCGAAGAGACCCAGTACTTC
-	TRBJ2-3	TRBV5-6	-	CASGSLTADTQYF	TGTGCCAGCGGCTCCCTCACCGCAGATACGCAGTATTTT
-	TRBJ2-5	TRBV24-1	-	CATSDGMSGEETQYF	TGTGCCACCAGTGATGGGATGTCCGGGGAAGAGACCCAGTACTTC